Sequencing of this T cell receptor (beta chain) was carried out in a study of blood T cell repertoires in COVID-19. Recovery meant two consecutive negative NP/OP PCR tests, professional clearance, or resolved symptoms. CDR3 size: 16 residues. In germline, CDR1 is ENHRY, CDR2 SYGVKD. The V gene lost 6 bases and the J gene lost 6 bases, with 21 bases spanning the gap. Assay: immunoSEQ multiplex PCR; the TCRdb copy retains only in-frame clones and omits some. Counted here are around 150,000 clones, 70% to 90% occurring once; the ten biggest clones make up more than 5%. What was sequenced was PBMCs or T cells enriched from blood (not recorded which). The origin of this receptor is a woman aged 40 to 55 who had recovered from COVID-19. The chain couples TRBV10-3 to TRBJ2-1, with D perhaps TRBD1 (6 bases). The CDR3 region is CAIRGDRSLSGNEQFF. The CDR3 coding sequence is TGTGCCATCAGAGGAGACAGGTCTCTATCAGGCAATGAGCAGTTCTTC.